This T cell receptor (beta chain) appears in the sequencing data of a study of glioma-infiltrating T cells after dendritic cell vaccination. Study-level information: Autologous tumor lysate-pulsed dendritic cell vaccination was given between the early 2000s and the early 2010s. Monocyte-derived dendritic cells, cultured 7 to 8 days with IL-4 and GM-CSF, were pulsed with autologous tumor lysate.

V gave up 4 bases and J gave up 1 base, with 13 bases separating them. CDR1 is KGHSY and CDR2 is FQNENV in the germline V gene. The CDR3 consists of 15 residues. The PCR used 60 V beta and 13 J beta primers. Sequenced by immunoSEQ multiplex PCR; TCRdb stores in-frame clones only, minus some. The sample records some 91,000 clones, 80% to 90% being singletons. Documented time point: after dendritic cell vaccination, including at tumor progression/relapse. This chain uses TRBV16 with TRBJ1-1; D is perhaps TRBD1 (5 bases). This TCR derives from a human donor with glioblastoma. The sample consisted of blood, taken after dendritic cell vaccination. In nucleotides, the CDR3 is TGTGCCAGCAGCCTTCCCATCGGGGGGAACACTGAAGCTTTCTTT. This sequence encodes CASSLPIGGNTEAFF.